This T cell receptor beta chain was sequenced in a study of blood T cell repertoires in COVID-19. Trimming stripped 1 base from V and 5 bases from J, with 14 bases between. CDR3 length equals 15 residues. Germline CDR1 and CDR2: SGHTA and FQGNSA. Libraries were prepared by immunoSEQ multiplex PCR; TCRdb keeps only in-frame clonotypes and omits some of them. The sample has a few hundred thousand clones, 85% to 90% seen once. This chain links TRBV7-2 with TRBJ1-2, with a weak D call TRBD1 (6 bases). The source of this sequence is a man aged 55-75 years with acute or convalescent COVID-19. The sequenced sample consisted of peripheral blood. The CDR3 nucleotides are TGTGCCAGCAGCTTAGTCACAGGGCTTGGGTATGGCTACACCTTC. The encoded protein is CASSLVTGLGYGYTF.